These T cell receptor beta chains were read from a single sample in a study of blood T cell repertoires in COVID-19. The method was immunoSEQ multiplex PCR; TCRdb's version includes in-frame clones alone and lacks a portion of them. The sample records around 470,000 clones, about 88% being singletons. Material: peripheral blood. The receptors here all came from a young man with COVID-19, enrolled during active disease. Both conserved end residues are part of each CDR3. The D gene is left open where the match is weak. Expanded clones are given a class, and other clones once, few, many or no size at all.

j_call,d_call,v_call,clone_size,cdr3_nt,cdr3_aa
TRBJ2-5,NA,TRBV10-3,NA,TGTGCCAGCCTGGACAGTTCGGGAGAGACCCAGTACTTC,CASLDSSGETQYF
TRBJ1-3,NA,TRBV5-1,NA,TGCGCCAGCAGCTTAGACAGCTCTGGAAACACCATATATTTT,CASSLDSSGNTIYF
TRBJ2-1,NA,TRBV5-6,NA,TGTGCCAGCAGCTTGGGGTTGTTTTCAGGGCGGAATGAGCAGTTCTTC,CASSLGLFSGRNEQFF
TRBJ2-5,TRBD1,TRBV10-2,NA,TGCGCCACAAACGACAGGGGGTGGCAAGAGACCCAGTACTTC,CATNDRGWQETQYF
TRBJ2-3,TRBD2,TRBV27,NA,TGTGCCAGCAGTTCCCCGGGCCTAGCGGGAGGGCCTGGAGATACGCAGTATTTT,CASSSPGLAGGPGDTQYF
TRBJ2-7,NA,TRBV5-1,NA,TGCGCCAGCAGCTTAAACTTTAACTACGAGCAGTACTTC,CASSLNFNYEQYF
TRBJ1-4,NA,TRBV5-8,NA,TGTGCCAGCAGCCCAACAGGGCACACTAATGAAAAACTGTTTTTT,CASSPTGHTNEKLFF
TRBJ2-5,NA,TRBV24-1,NA,TGTGCCACCAGTGGAGAAGAGACCCAGTACTTC,CATSGEETQYF
TRBJ2-3,NA,TRBV6-5,NA,TGTGCCAGCAGTTCGACTAGGAGCACAGATACGCAGTATTTT,CASSSTRSTDTQYF
TRBJ1-6,TRBD1,TRBV7-9,NA,TGTGCCAGCAGCCCAGGGGGGACAGGGTATTCACCCCTCCACTTT,CASSPGGTGYSPLHF
TRBJ2-7,NA,TRBV2,NA,TGTGCCAGCTCTCCTGTGGAGGGCGACGAGCAGTACTTC,CASSPVEGDEQYF
TRBJ2-2,NA,TRBV18,NA,TGTGCCAGCTCACCACCTACAGGGATAGTTATGACCGGGGAGCTGTTTTTT,CASSPPTGIVMTGELFF
TRBJ2-5,NA,TRBV27,NA,TGTGCCAGCGCTCGAGGAGGGGAGACCCAGTACTTC,CASARGGETQYF
TRBJ1-6,NA,TRBV7-9,NA,TGTGCCAGCAGCTCCAGGGATCCTTCCTATAATTCACCCCTCCACTTT,CASSSRDPSYNSPLHF
TRBJ2-1,TRBD2,TRBV19,NA,TGTGCCAGTAGTCCGACTAGCGGGGGGACGCATTACAATGAGCAGTTCTTC,CASSPTSGGTHYNEQFF
TRBJ1-5,NA,TRBV4-1,NA,TGCGCCAGCAGCCAAGGACAGTTGAATCAGCCCCAGCATTTT,CASSQGQLNQPQHF
TRBJ2-3,NA,TRBV6-1,once,TGTGCCAGCAGTGAAAGGCAGGGGGGCATTTATACGCAGTATTTT,CASSERQGGIYTQYF
TRBJ2-3,TRBD2,TRBV7-2,NA,TGTGCCAGCACCTTAGATGGGGGGGGCACAGATACGCAGTATTTT,CASTLDGGGTDTQYF
TRBJ2-2,TRBD2,TRBV7-8,NA,TGTGCCAGCAGCTTATCCGGGCTAGCGGGAGTAGACACCGGGGAGCTGTTTTTT,CASSLSGLAGVDTGELFF
TRBJ2-3,TRBD1,TRBV7-9,NA,TGTGCCAGCAGCTTAGTGAGGACAGGGCCAGATACGCAGTATTTT,CASSLVRTGPDTQYF
TRBJ1-1,NA,TRBV2,NA,TGTGCCAGCAGTGAAGCCGGGACGCGGGGCACTGAAGCTTTCTTT,CASSEAGTRGTEAFF
TRBJ2-5,TRBD1,TRBV5-1,once,TGCGCCAGCAGCCTGAACAGGGGGGAGACCCAGTACTTC,CASSLNRGETQYF
TRBJ2-3,TRBD1,TRBV7-8,NA,TGTGCCAGCAGCTTTATCGGGGGGACAGGGGAAGATACGCAGTATTTT,CASSFIGGTGEDTQYF
TRBJ1-1,NA,TRBV7-8,NA,TGTGCCAGCAGCTTAAGACGAGGCACTGAAGCTTTCTTT,CASSLRRGTEAFF
TRBJ2-1,NA,TRBV2,NA,TGTGCCAGCAGCCCTGGGCGCGGGGCGGTGATGGGGGATGAGCAGTTCTTC,CASSPGRGAVMGDEQFF
TRBJ2-1,TRBD2,TRBV19,NA,TGTGCCAGTAGTATAGGCCTAGCGGGGTTTGGTAATGAGCAGTTCTTC,CASSIGLAGFGNEQFF
TRBJ2-6,TRBD2,TRBV19,NA,TGTGCCAGTAGCCCTGGGGGGGTTGCTGGGGCCAACGTCCTGACTTTC,CASSPGGVAGANVLTF
TRBJ1-1,TRBD1,TRBV6-5,once,TGTGCCAGCATTCCCGGGACAGGGGACACTGAAGCTTTCTTT,CASIPGTGDTEAFF
TRBJ1-4,TRBD1,TRBV6-2/TRBV6-3,NA,TGTGCCAGCAGTTCCACATACCGGGACAGGGAGAATGAAAAACTGTTTTTT,CASSSTYRDRENEKLFF
TRBJ2-4,NA,TRBV7-8,NA,TGTGCCAGCAGCTCAACAGGGAGCGCTACTCTAGCCAAAAACATTCAGTACTTC,CASSSTGSATLAKNIQYF
TRBJ2-7,NA,TRBV7-9,NA,TGTGCCAGCAGCTTAGTAGCCCCTCTAGGCGAGCAGTACTTC,CASSLVAPLGEQYF
TRBJ2-1,TRBD2,TRBV10-1,NA,TGCGCCAGCAGCCGAATAGCGGGAGGCTACAATGAGCAGTTCTTC,CASSRIAGGYNEQFF
TRBJ2-7,NA,TRBV24-1,NA,TGTGCCACCAGTGGCGGGTACGAGCAGTACTTC,CATSGGYEQYF
TRBJ2-2,TRBD2,TRBV5-1,NA,TGCGCCAGCAGCTTGGGGTCTAGCGGGAGTGGCGGGGAGCTGTTTTTT,CASSLGSSGSGGELFF
TRBJ2-7,TRBD2,TRBV4-1,NA,TGCGCCAGCAGCCAGGGGGTAGCGGGAGTAGACGAGCAGTACTTC,CASSQGVAGVDEQYF
TRBJ2-7,NA,TRBV11-3,NA,TGTGCCAGCAGCCCCCCCACAGAAACGACCGGCGAGCAGTACTTC,CASSPPTETTGEQYF
TRBJ2-6,NA,TRBV4-1,NA,TGCGCCAGCAAGACTCCAGGGGCCAACGTCCTGACTTTC,CASKTPGANVLTF
TRBJ2-5,NA,TRBV6-1,NA,TGTGCCAGCAGTGAAACAGCACAAGAGACCCAGTACTTC,CASSETAQETQYF
TRBJ2-1,NA,TRBV6-5,NA,TGTGCCAGCAAGGGCAGGCGGGTCTACAATGAGCAGTTCTTC,CASKGRRVYNEQFF
TRBJ1-1,NA,TRBV24-1,NA,TGTGCCACCAGCCAGGGAGGGACTGAAGCTTTCTTT,CATSQGGTEAFF
TRBJ2-5,TRBD1,TRBV6-5,NA,TGTGCCAGCAGGGACAGGGGGCTACAAGAGACCCAGTACTTC,CASRDRGLQETQYF
TRBJ2-1,TRBD2,TRBV18,NA,TGTGCCAGCTCACCACCGGGGACTAGCGGGGGGCGTGAGCAGTTCTTC,CASSPPGTSGGREQFF
TRBJ2-2,TRBD2,TRBV18,NA,TGTGCCAGCTCACCAATCTCGGCTAGCGGAGTAGGGGAGCTGTTTTTT,CASSPISASGVGELFF
TRBJ2-7,NA,TRBV19,NA,TGTGCCAGTAGTCCCCGGGGTAGGCTTAGCGAGCAGTACTTC,CASSPRGRLSEQYF
TRBJ1-1,TRBD1,TRBV18,NA,TGTGCCAGCTCACCGGGGACAGGGAACCGGAACACTGAAGCTTTCTTT,CASSPGTGNRNTEAFF
TRBJ2-2,NA,TRBV3-1/TRBV3-2,NA,TGTGCCAGCAGTGATAGTACCGGGGAGCTGTTTTTT,CASSDSTGELFF
TRBJ1-5,NA,TRBV6-4,NA,TGTGCCAGCAGTGACTCGAGCCACCGTTACCCCAATCAGCCCCAGCATTTT,CASSDSSHRYPNQPQHF
TRBJ1-4,NA,TRBV2,NA,TGTGCCAGCAGGAACGTACAGGGCAGAAATGAAAAACTGTTTTTT,CASRNVQGRNEKLFF
TRBJ2-1,TRBD1,TRBV3-1/TRBV3-2,NA,TGTGCCAGCAGCCCCGGGACAGGATGGGACAATGAGCAGTTCTTC,CASSPGTGWDNEQFF
TRBJ2-5,NA,TRBV5-4,NA,TGTGCCAGCAGCCCAGGGAACGAAGAGACCCAGTACTTC,CASSPGNEETQYF
TRBJ1-5,NA,TRBV5-1,NA,TGCGCCAGTTCACCCTTCTCTCTAGGAGAACAGCCCCAGCATTTT,CASSPFSLGEQPQHF
TRBJ2-1,NA,TRBV15,NA,TGTGCCACCAGCAGAGATGTGGGTAGCTCCTCCTACAATGAGCAGTTCTTC,CATSRDVGSSSYNEQFF
TRBJ2-2,TRBD1,TRBV19,NA,TGTGCCAGTAGTACCGGGACAGGGACCGGGGAGCTGTTTTTT,CASSTGTGTGELFF
TRBJ2-7,NA,TRBV5-4,NA,TGTGCCAGCAGCCCAGACAGGTTTAGTCTCTACGAGCAGTACTTC,CASSPDRFSLYEQYF
TRBJ1-2,NA,TRBV4-1,NA,TGCGCCAGCAGCCAAGATTCGGGGGAAAGGCGCGGCTACACCTTC,CASSQDSGERRGYTF
TRBJ1-6,TRBD1,TRBV7-9,NA,TGTGCCAGCAGCGACAGGGGGCACTCACCCCTCCACTTT,CASSDRGHSPLHF
TRBJ1-6,TRBD1,TRBV15,NA,TGTGCCACCAGCAGAGATCAGGGGGCAAATTCACCCCTCCACTTT,CATSRDQGANSPLHF
TRBJ1-1,NA,TRBV29-1,NA,TGCAGCGTTGAAAGTCACGCCACTTTT,CSVESHATF